These 11 T cell receptor beta chains came from one sample sequenced in a study of cytomegalovirus exposure and HLA in healthy donors. The PCR was carried out with 60 Vbeta primers and 13 Jbeta primers. The table came from immunoSEQ multiplex PCR; TCRdb's copy has only in-frame clones and leaves some out. The sample contains 150,000 or so clones, 64% of which appear only once. Sample: PBMCs. These receptors all come from a woman aged 25 to 39 in good health and CMV-seropositive.

V is TRBV28 and J is TRBJ1-6, with no clear D. V lost 4 bases and J lost 12, with 7 bases in between. Per germline, CDR1 MDHEN and CDR2 SYDVKM. The CDR3 has 11 amino acids. For the CDR3, the DNA is TGTGCCAGCAGTTCGTCCTTACCCCTCCACTTT. It yields the protein CASSSSLPLHF.

The CDR3 here is CASSGMDAGGPDNEQFF. CDR3 bases: TGTGCCAGCAGCGGAATGGATGCGGGAGGGCCCGACAATGAGCAGTTCTTC. This chain connects TRBV21-1 to TRBJ2-1; the table gives TRBD2 as D, unverified against the DNA. TRBV21-1 is marked as a pseudogene. This CDR3 contains 17 residues.

A single count supports this clone. The CDR3 nucleotides are TGTGCCAGCAGTTTTATGACAGATACGCAGTATTTT. This codes for CASSFMTDTQYF. This chain uses TRBV28 with TRBJ2-3; no definite D call. The ends were cut back, 3 bases at V and 3 bases at J, with 4 bases in the middle. The germline V gene has CDR1 MDHEN and CDR2 SYDVKM. The CDR3 length is 12 residues.

The chain is built from TRBV6-4 and TRBJ2-1; no firm D call. V was shortened by 1 base and J by 7 bases, with 8 bases between the two germline ends. The CDR3 loop spans 13 amino acids. Per the germline V gene, CDR1 is MRHNA and CDR2 is SNTAGT. The CDR3 protein is CASSDFPLNEQFF. For the CDR3, the DNA is TGTGCCAGCAGTGACTTCCCTTTAAATGAGCAGTTCTTC.

This clone was recorded a few times. The chain has TRBV6-1 and TRBJ1-1; TRBD1 agrees at 7 bases. With 4 bases clipped from V and 11 bases from J, the junction kept 4 bases outside the gene matches. The V gene's germline CDR1 is MNHNS and CDR2 SASEGT. The CDR3 sequence is 11 residues long. CDR3 amino acids: CASSGGTVAFF. CDR3 DNA: TGTGCCAGCAGTGGGGGGACAGTTGCTTTCTTT.

This clone was found many times. The V gene is TRBV6-4, the J gene TRBJ2-1; the match to TRBD2 covers 7 bases. This CDR3 contains 16 residues. V was pared by 3 bases and J by 5 bases, with 10 bases of the junction left unmatched. Germline CDR1 MRHNA, CDR2 SNTAGT. In DNA form, the CDR3 reads TGTGCCAGCAGTGATAGTGATGGAGCGGGAAACAATGAGCAGTTCTTC. Encoded protein: CASSDSDGAGNNEQFF.

This rearrangement joins TRBV5-1 to TRBJ1-1; 8 bases align to TRBD1. The CDR3 length is 14 residues. In germline, CDR1 is SGHRS, CDR2 YFSETQ. The ends lost 7 bases at V and 3 bases at J; junction bases unmatched: 8. Written as DNA, the CDR3 is TGCGCCAGCGGAGTACAGGGGGACTACACTGAAGCTTTCTTT. This gives the protein CASGVQGDYTEAFF.

Regarding this clone: The limits of the CDR3 on the DNA are not certain, so only TCRdb's listed CDR3 is given. The V call is TRBV21-1, the J call TRBJ2-7; TRBD2, the table's D call, lacks a check against the DNA. TRBV21-1 corresponds to a pseudogene. The CDR3 length equals 16 residues, ends included. The CDR3 here is CASSKLVAAGSYEQYF.

The chain joins TRBV28 to TRBJ2-5; D perhaps matches TRBD1 (6 bases). Looked up from germline, CDR1 is MDHEN and CDR2 is SYDVKM. The V end lost 4 bases, the J end lost 0 bases, and 12 bases lay between the germline ends. This CDR3 comprises 15 residues. The CDR3 loop reads CASSSLDRHQETQYF. The CDR3 DNA follows: TGTGCCAGCAGTTCGCTAGACAGGCACCAAGAGACCCAGTACTTC.

This sequence joins TRBV4-1 and TRBJ2-2; D remains unclear. V was cut by 4 bases and J by 2 bases, with 14 bases left in between. The germline V gene has CDR1 MGHRA and CDR2 YSYEKL. This CDR3 contains 16 residues. The CDR3 region is CASSRSRQINTGELFF. The CDR3 coding sequence is TGCGCCAGCAGCCGAAGCCGCCAAATAAACACCGGGGAGCTGTTTTTT.

The CDR3 loop is CASTVGTGETDTQYF. CDR3 sequence (DNA): TGTGCCAGCACCGTCGGGACAGGGGAGACAGATACGCAGTATTTT. The chain combines TRBV9 with TRBJ2-3; 10 nucleotides agree with TRBD1. The ends lost 6 bases at V and 3 bases at J; junction bases unmatched: 7. Germline V gene lookup returns CDR1 SGDLS and CDR2 YYNGEE. The CDR3 totals 15 residues.